Each of the 10 T cell receptor beta chains below was sequenced from the same sample in a study of cytotoxic CD8 clonotypes in ibrutinib-treated CLL. Produced via immunoSEQ multiplex PCR; TCRdb's table is partial and in-frame only. The table includes under 150,000 clones, 75% to 95% detected once. Specimen: PBMCs, collected after 12 months of ibrutinib treatment. Every receptor here comes from a human donor with chronic lymphocytic leukemia.

The V call is TRBV28, the J call TRBJ1-3; tentatively, D is TRBD1 (6 bases). Deletions cut 8 bases from V and 0 bases from J, with 14 bases between. CDR1 is MDHEN and CDR2 is SYDVKM in the germline V gene. The CDR3 spans 15 residues. CDR3 loop: CASCRTASSGNTIYF. Written as DNA, the CDR3 is TGTGCCAGCTGTCGGACAGCGAGCTCTGGAAACACCATATATTTT.

The genes are TRBV19 and TRBJ1-4; TRBD1 agrees at 8 bases. This CDR3 is 16 amino acids long. V lost 5 bases, J lost 8 bases, and 13 bases stayed unmatched. Germline V gives CDR1 LNHDA, CDR2 SQIVND (reference sequence). Here the CDR3 DNA reads TGTGCCAGTAGTCGGATTGACAGGGGAACGGGGGAAAAACTGTTTTTT. Encoded protein: CASSRIDRGTGEKLFF. The complete variable domain, with remaining parts taken from reference TRBV19 and TRBJ1-4, reads DGGITQSPKYLFRKEGQNVTLSCEQNLNHDAMYWYRQDPGQGLRLIYYSQIVNDFQKGDIAEGYSVSREKKESFPLTVTSAQKNPTAFYLCASSRIDRGTGEKLFFGSGTQLSVL.

This sequence joins TRBV29-1 and TRBJ2-1; 8 nucleotides align to TRBD1. In germline, CDR1 is SQVTM, CDR2 ANQGSEA. Losses at the gene ends were 5 bases for V and 4 bases for J; bases not matched to a gene: 7. CDR3 size: 14 residues. CDR3 DNA sequence: TGCAGCGTTACCGCAGGGGGCGCTTACAATGAGCAGTTCTTC. Its protein is CSVTAGGAYNEQFF.

This rearrangement joins TRBV6-6 to TRBJ2-7, with 7 bases matching TRBD2. There are 13 residues in the CDR3. J gave up 2 bases and V 11 bases, and 9 bases lay outside the gene matches. Germline V CDR1 and CDR2: MNHNY, SVGAGI (reference sequence). The CDR3, as DNA: TGTGCCTCCTGCGTGGGAGGGACCTACGAGCAGTACTTC. The encoded protein is CASCVGGTYEQYF.

The CDR3 region is CASSPTTGNYGYTF. The CDR3 DNA reads as TGTGCCAGCAGCCCAACGACAGGGAACTATGGCTACACCTTC. J is TRBJ1-2 and V is TRBV7-3, with 7 positions matching TRBD1. Per the germline V gene, CDR1 is SGHTA and CDR2 is FQGTGA. Trimming took 5 bases from V and 2 from J; bases not matched to a gene: 5. The CDR3 sequence is 14 residues long.

This chain uses TRBV6-5 with TRBJ1-2, with TRBD1 identical over 10 bases. This CDR3 has 14 amino acids. The germline gives CDR1 MNHEY, CDR2 SVGAGI. V was pared by 2 bases and J by 7 bases, with 4 bases of the junction left unmatched. The CDR3, as DNA: TGTGCCAGCAGTTACACCGGGACAGGGGTTGGCTACACCTTC. It encodes CASSYTGTGVGYTF.

This clone was seen once. V and J are TRBV27 and TRBJ2-1, with 8 bases aligning to TRBD2. The CDR3 is made up of 16 amino acids. From germline, CDR1 is MNHEY and CDR2 SMNVEV (reference sequence). The V segment lost 5 bases and the J segment 7 bases; nucleotides outside the gene matches: 13. This chain's CDR3 is CASSRTPGLVNNEQFF. CDR3 nucleotides: TGTGCCAGCAGTCGAACACCGGGACTAGTAAATAATGAGCAGTTCTTC.

The V and J genes are TRBV4-1 and TRBJ2-7, with 11 bases that match TRBD2. The germline CDR1 and CDR2 sequences are MGHRA and YSYEKL. This CDR3 comprises 17 residues. The V gene end was trimmed by 0 bases and the J gene end by 3 bases; junction bases not matched to a gene: 7. CDR3 coding DNA: TGCGCCAGCAGCCAAGATCCTGGACTAGCGGGCCTCTACGAGCAGTACTTC. Its protein is CASSQDPGLAGLYEQYF.

The genes are TRBV27 and TRBJ1-4; tentative D call: TRBD1 (5 bases). The CDR3 totals 13 residues. CDR1 is MNHEY and CDR2 is SMNVEV in the germline V gene (reference sequence). The V and J ends lost 6 bases and 2 bases respectively, with 7 bases between them. The CDR3 sequence is CASRTVTNEKLFF. The CDR3 nucleotides are TGTGCCAGCAGGACAGTCACTAATGAAAAACTGTTTTTT.

This CDR3 reads CASSSSGSFNEQYF. DNA for the CDR3: TGTGCCAGCAGCTCTAGCGGGAGTTTCAACGAGCAGTACTTC. The rearrangement joins TRBV7-6 to TRBJ2-7, with 10 bases fitting TRBD2. This CDR3 spans 14 amino acids. The junction had 5 bases not matched to a gene; V was cut back by 4 bases and J by 5 bases. Germline loops: CDR1 SGHVS, CDR2 FNYEAQ.